This record looks at one T cell receptor (beta chain) sequence and its context. The CDR3 is 17 residues long. Only CD45RO-negative cells positively selected for CCR7 counted as naive CD8 cells, so terminally differentiated effector memory CD45RA+ cells were excluded. These data belong to a study of shared clonotypes between healthy human individuals. The method was immunoSEQ multiplex PCR; TCRdb's version includes in-frame clones alone and lacks a portion of them. The profile shows under 2,000,000 clones, less than 95% of them singletons. Material for sequencing was naive CD8+ T cells sorted from blood. The chain uses TRBV12-1 and TRBJ1-5. TRBV12-1 is a listed pseudogene. The sequence was collected from a young man in good health. In DNA, the CDR3 is TGTGCCAGCAGCTTTTTATTCGTCGGGCAGACCGAGGAGCCCCAGCATTTT. This translates into CASSFLFVGQTEEPQHF.